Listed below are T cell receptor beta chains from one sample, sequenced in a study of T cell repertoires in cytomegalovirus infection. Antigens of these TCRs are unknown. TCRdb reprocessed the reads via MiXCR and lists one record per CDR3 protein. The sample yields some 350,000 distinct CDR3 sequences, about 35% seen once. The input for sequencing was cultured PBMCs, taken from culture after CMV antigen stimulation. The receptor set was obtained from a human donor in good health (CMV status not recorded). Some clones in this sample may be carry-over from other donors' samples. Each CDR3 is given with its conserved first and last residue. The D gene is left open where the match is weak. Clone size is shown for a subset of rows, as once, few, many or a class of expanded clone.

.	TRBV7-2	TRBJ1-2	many	CAGGVNHGGYTF	TGTGCGGGTGGGGTAAACCACGGCGGCTACACCTTC
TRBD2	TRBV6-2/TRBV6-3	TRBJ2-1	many	CASSYSSGSGRTEQFF	TGTGCCAGCAGTTACTCGTCTGGTAGCGGGAGGACTGAGCAGTTCTTC
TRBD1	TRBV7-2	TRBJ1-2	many	CASNPPGQGHGYTF	TGTGCCAGCAACCCGCCCGGACAGGGACATGGCTACACCTTC
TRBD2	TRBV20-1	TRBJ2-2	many	CSARDTPGLGTGELFF	TGCAGTGCTAGAGATACCCCGGGACTAGGAACCGGGGAGCTGTTTTTT
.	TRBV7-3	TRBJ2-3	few	CASSLRVTRDTQYF	TGTGCCAGCAGCTTAAGGGTCACCCGTGATACGCAGTATTTT
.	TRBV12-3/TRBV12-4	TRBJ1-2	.	CASFGGEEGYTF	TGTGCCAGTTTCGGTGGGGAAGAGGGCTACACCTTC
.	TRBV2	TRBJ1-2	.	CASSVRDGYTF	TGTGCCAGCAGTGTTAGGGACGGCTACACCTTC
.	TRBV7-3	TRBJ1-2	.	CASSGPQSVSGYTF	TGTGCCAGCAGCGGCCCGCAGAGTGTCAGTGGCTACACCTTC
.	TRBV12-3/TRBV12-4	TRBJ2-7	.	CASTPSYEQYF	TGTGCCAGCACCCCCTCCTACGAGCAGTACTTC
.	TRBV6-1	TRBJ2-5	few	CASRLRGALPQETQYF	TGTGCCAGCCGTCTTAGGGGCGCGCTCCCCCAAGAGACCCAGTACTTC
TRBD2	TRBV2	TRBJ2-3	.	CATSRTSGRAVPGTDTQYF	TGTGCCACTTCAAGGACTAGCGGGAGGGCAGTGCCTGGCACAGATACGCAGTATTTT
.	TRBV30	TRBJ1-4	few	CAWSYQVASTEKLFF	TGTGCCTGGAGTTATCAGGTGGCGTCGACTGAAAAACTGTTTTTT
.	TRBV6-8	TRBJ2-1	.	CASRGTGLNEQFF	TGTGCCAGCAGGGGCACGGGGCTGAATGAGCAGTTCTTC
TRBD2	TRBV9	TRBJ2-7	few	CASSAGGLAGGSYEQYF	TGTGCCAGCAGCGCAGGGGGACTAGCGGGAGGGTCCTACGAGCAGTACTTC
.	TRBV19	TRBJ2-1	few	CASSSDPGHLSSYNEQFF	TGTGCCAGTAGTTCCGACCCTGGACACTTGAGCTCCTACAATGAGCAGTTCTTC
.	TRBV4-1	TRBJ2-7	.	CASSHTLGNYEQYF	TGCGCCAGCAGCCACACGCTAGGAAACTACGAGCAGTACTTC
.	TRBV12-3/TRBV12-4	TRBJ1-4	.	CASSFWGGGEKLFF	TGTGCCAGCAGTTTCTGGGGCGGTGGTGAAAAACTGTTTTTT
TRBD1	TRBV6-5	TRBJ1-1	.	CASSRGDREAFF	TGTGCCAGCAGCCGAGGGGACAGGGAAGCTTTCTTT
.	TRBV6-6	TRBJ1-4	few	CASSYRDEKLFF	TGTGCCAGCAGTTACCGGGACGAAAAACTGTTTTTT
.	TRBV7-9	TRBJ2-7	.	CASSFFGREGYEQYF	TGTGCCAGCAGCTTCTTCGGGCGGGAAGGCTACGAGCAGTACTTC
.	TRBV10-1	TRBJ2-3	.	CASSEFRTGTDTQYF	TGCGCCAGCAGTGAGTTCCGAACTGGGACAGATACGCAGTATTTT
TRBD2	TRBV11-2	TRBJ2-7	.	CASSPLLAGVGMSEQYF	TGTGCCAGCAGCCCCCTACTAGCGGGAGTCGGCATGAGCGAGCAGTACTTC
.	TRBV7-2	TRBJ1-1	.	CASSQFRGDTEAFF	TGTGCCAGCAGCCAGTTCAGGGGTGACACTGAAGCTTTCTTT
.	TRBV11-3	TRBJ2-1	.	CASSLAGPEQFF	TGTGCCAGCAGCTTGGCCGGGCCAGAGCAGTTCTTC
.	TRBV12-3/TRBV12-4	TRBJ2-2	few	CASAPPGELFF	TGTGCCAGCGCCCCCCCCGGGGAGCTGTTTTTT
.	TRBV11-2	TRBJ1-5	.	CASSHESGNQPQHF	TGTGCCAGCAGCCACGAAAGCGGCAATCAGCCCCAGCATTTT
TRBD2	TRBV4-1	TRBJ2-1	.	CASSPGRAGGPREQFF	TGTGCCAGCAGCCCAGGCAGAGCGGGAGGGCCGAGAGAGCAGTTCTTC
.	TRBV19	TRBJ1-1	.	CASSLAAGLVYTEAFF	TGTGCCAGTAGTTTGGCTGCAGGGTTAGTTTACACTGAAGCTTTCTTT
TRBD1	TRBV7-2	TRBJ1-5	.	CASSLSGQGSGQPQHF	TGTGCCAGCAGCTTATCAGGACAGGGGTCGGGCCAGCCCCAGCATTTT
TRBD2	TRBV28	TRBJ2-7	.	CASGPEVLAGAYEQYF	TGTGCCAGCGGCCCGGAAGTTCTAGCGGGAGCTTACGAGCAGTACTTC
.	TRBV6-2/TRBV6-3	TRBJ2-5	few	CASSYSVTVQETQYF	TGTGCCAGCAGTTACTCTGTAACAGTTCAAGAGACCCAGTACTTC
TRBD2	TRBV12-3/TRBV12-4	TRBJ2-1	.	CASTRGGIYNEQFF	TGTGCCAGCACCCGGGGAGGGATCTACAATGAGCAGTTCTTC
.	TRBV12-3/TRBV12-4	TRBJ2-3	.	CASRARGAAGTDTQYF	TGTGCCAGCAGGGCCAGAGGGGCGGCAGGCACAGATACGCAGTATTTT
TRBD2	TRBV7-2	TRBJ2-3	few	CASSLKLAGVLDTQYF	TGTGCCAGCAGCTTAAAACTAGCGGGAGTGTTAGATACGCAGTATTTT
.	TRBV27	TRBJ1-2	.	CASSPSQGRYTF	TGTGCCAGCAGTCCCTCACAAGGACGCTACACCTTC
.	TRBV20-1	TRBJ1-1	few	CSASGGLHTEAFF	TGCAGTGCTAGTGGGGGGCTTCACACTGAAGCTTTCTTT
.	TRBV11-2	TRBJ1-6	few	CASSERRDSPLHF	TGTGCCAGCAGCGAACGGCGAGATTCACCCCTCCACTTT
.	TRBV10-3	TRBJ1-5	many	CAISESGQVNQPQHF	TGTGCCATCAGTGAGTCGGGACAAGTCAATCAGCCCCAGCATTTT
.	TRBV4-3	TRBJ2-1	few	CASSQEYGSSYNEQFF	TGCGCCAGCAGCCAAGAGTACGGGAGCTCCTACAATGAGCAGTTCTTC
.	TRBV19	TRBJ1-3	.	CASSIGNGPYSGNTIYF	TGTGCCAGTAGTATAGGCAACGGACCTTACTCTGGAAACACCATATATTTT